Here is one T cell receptor beta chain with its context. This sample was included in a study of blood T cell repertoires in COVID-19. Germline lookup yields CDR1 LGHNA and CDR2 YSLEER. There are 18 residues in the CDR3. Trimming cost V 0 bases and J 3 bases; bases outside gene matches: 10. Produced via immunoSEQ multiplex PCR; TCRdb's table is partial and in-frame only. The sample has 60,000 to 85,000 clones, around 78% seen once. This sequence was found in a human donor in a cohort sampled during active COVID-19. The sample taken for sequencing was peripheral blood. The rearrangement links TRBV4-3 to TRBJ1-1; 10 nucleotides agree with TRBD1. CDR3 coding DNA: TGCGCCAGCAGCCAAGATGCGGGACAGGGGATTCTAGACACTGAAGCTTTCTTT. Its translation is CASSQDAGQGILDTEAFF.